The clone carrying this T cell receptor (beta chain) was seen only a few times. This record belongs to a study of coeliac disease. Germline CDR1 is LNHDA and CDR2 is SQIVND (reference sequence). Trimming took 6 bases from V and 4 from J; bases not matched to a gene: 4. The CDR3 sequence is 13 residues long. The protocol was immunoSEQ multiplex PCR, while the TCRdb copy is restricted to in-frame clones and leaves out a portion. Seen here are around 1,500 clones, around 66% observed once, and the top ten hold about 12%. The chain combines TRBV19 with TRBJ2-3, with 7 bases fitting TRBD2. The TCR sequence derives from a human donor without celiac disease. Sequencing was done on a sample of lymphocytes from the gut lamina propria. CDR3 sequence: CASRERGADTQYF. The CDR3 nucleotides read TGTGCCAGTAGGGAACGGGGGGCAGATACGCAGTATTTT.